The clone carrying this T cell receptor (beta chain) was picked up a small number of times. The sample belongs to a study of blood T cell repertoires in COVID-19. Study at large: COVID-19 samples, acute and convalescent, were from the United States, Italy and Spain. T cells, B-cell-depleted T cells, or PBMCs provided the cDNA or gDNA that served as material.

Seattle's cohort entered during active infection and was followed longitudinally. Assay: immunoSEQ multiplex PCR; the TCRdb copy retains only in-frame clones and omits some. The data contain over 100,000 clones, approximately 90% of them singletons. In germline, CDR1 is SGHTA, CDR2 FQGNSA. The CDR3 sequence is 13 residues long. Trimming left V 1 base short and J 5 bases short, with 8 bases between. J is TRBJ1-1 and V is TRBV7-2; D remains ambiguous. The receptor was derived from a man in his fifties or sixties with COVID-19, enrolled during active disease. Source material: peripheral blood. The CDR3 loop is CASSLGGSTEAFF. The CDR3 DNA sequence: TGTGCCAGCAGCTTAGGCGGGTCGACTGAAGCTTTCTTT. Variable domain in full (rest from reference TRBV7-2 and TRBJ1-1): GAGVSQSPSNKVTEKGKDVELRCDPISGHTALYWYRQSLGQGLEFLIYFQGNSAPDKSGLPSDRFSAERTGGSVSTLTIQRTQQEDSAVYLCASSLGGSTEAFFGQGTRLTVV.